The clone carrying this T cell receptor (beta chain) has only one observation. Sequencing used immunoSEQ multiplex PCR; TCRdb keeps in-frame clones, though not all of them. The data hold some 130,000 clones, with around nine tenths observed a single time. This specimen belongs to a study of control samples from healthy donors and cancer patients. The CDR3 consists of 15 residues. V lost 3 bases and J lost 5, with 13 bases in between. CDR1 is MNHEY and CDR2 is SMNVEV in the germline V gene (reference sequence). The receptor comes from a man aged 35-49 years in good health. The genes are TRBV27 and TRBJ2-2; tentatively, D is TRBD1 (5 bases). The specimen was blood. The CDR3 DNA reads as TGTGCCAGCAGTTTCGGTGGGCCAGGGACCGGGGAGCTGTTTTTT. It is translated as CASSFGGPGTGELFF.